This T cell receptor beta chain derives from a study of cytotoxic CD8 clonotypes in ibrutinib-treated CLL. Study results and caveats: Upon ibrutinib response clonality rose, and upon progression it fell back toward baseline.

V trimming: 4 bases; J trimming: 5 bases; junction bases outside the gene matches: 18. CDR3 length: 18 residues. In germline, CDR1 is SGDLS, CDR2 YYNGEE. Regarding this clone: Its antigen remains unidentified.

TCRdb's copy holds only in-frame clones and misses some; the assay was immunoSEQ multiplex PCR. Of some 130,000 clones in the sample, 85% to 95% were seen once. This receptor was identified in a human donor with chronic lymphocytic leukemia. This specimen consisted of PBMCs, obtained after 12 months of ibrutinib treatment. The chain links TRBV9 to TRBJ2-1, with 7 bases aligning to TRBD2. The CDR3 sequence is CASSPSSGRAGNNNEQFF. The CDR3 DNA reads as TGTGCCAGCAGCCCGAGCTCGGGGAGGGCCGGAAACAACAATGAGCAGTTCTTC.